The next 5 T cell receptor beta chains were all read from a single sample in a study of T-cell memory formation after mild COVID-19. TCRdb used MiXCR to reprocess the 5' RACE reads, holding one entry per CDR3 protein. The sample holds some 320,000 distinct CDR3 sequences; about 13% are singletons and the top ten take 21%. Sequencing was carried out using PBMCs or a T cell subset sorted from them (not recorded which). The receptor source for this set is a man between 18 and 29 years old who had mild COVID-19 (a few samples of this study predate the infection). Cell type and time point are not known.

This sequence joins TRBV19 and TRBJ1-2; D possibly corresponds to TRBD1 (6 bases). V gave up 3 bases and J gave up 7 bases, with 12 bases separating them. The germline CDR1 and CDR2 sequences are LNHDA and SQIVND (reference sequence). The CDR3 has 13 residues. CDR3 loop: CASSMSGAGGYTF. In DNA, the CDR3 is TGTGCCAGTAGTATGTCAGGGGCCGGTGGCTACACCTTC. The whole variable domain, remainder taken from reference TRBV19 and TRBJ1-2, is DGGITQSPKYLFRKEGQNVTLSCEQNLNHDAMYWYRQDPGQGLRLIYYSQIVNDFQKGDIAEGYSVSREKKESFPLTVTSAQKNPTAFYLCASSMSGAGGYTFGSGTRLTVV.

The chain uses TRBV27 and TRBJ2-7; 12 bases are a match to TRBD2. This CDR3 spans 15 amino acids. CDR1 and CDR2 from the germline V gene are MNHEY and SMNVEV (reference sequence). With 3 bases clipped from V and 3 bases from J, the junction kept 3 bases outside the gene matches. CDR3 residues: CASSFGLAGNYEQYF. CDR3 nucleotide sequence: TGTGCCAGCAGTTTTGGACTAGCGGGGAACTACGAGCAGTACTTC.

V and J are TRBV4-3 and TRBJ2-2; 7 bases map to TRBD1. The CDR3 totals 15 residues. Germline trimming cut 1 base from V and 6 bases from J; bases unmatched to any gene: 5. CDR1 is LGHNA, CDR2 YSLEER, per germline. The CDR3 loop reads CASSQATGQPGELFF. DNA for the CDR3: TGCGCCAGCAGCCAAGCAACGGGACAGCCCGGGGAGCTGTTTTTT.

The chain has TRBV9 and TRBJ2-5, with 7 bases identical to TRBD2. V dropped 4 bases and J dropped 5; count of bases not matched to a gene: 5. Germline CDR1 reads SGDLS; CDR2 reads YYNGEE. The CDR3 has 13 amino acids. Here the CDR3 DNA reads TGTGCCAGCAGCCTAGGACTAGTCGAGACCCAGTACTTC. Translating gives CASSLGLVETQYF.

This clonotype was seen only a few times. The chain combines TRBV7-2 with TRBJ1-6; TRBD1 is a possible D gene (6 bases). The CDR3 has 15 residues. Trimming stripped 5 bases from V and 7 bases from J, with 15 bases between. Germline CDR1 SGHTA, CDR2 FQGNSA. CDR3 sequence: CASSSRQVRNSPLHF. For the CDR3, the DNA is TGTGCCAGCAGCAGTCGACAGGTGAGGAATTCACCCCTCCACTTT.